This TCR beta chain originates from a study of molecular identifiers for immune sequencing clone quantification. Study at large: In replicates, RNA taken from roughly 21,000 or 96,000 naive CD8 cells was divided five ways, and four portions underwent sequencing.

The V gene's germline CDR1 is LNHDA and CDR2 SQIVND (reference sequence). The CDR3 is made up of 14 amino acids. Every naive CD8 library was made from between roughly 20,000 and 1,000,000 sorted cells with 10%, 30% or 50% RNA. Based on a CD8+CD4-CCR7+CD45RA+ profile, naive CD8 T cells were sorted. Turning to this clonotype: A much larger clone is a single base away; this may be a read error.

Library preparation followed earlier protocols using designated TCR primers. One entry per CDR3 protein results from TCRdb running MiXCR on the PCR reads. Of about 86,000 distinct CDR3 sequences in the sample, roughly 25% are singletons; the top ten hold approximately 0.78%. This TCR derives from a human donor in good health. Some libraries in this study had Jurkat cell RNA spiked in. The chain carries TRBV19 and TRBJ2-3; D is unresolved. The specimen was naive CD8+ T cells from blood, with Jurkat cell RNA spiked in. Specified subset: FACS-sorted CD8+CD4-CCR7+CD45RA+ naive T cells. In DNA, the CDR3 is TGTGCCAGTAGTGGTCCCTCAACGGCTGATACGCGGTATTTT. Protein sequence: CASSGPSTADTRYF.